What follows are 23 T cell receptor beta chains derived from one specimen sequenced in a study of shared clonotypes between healthy human individuals. Terminally differentiated effector memory CD45RA+ cells were excluded from the naive CD8 cells, which were CD45RO-negative and positively selected for CCR7. Sequencing used immunoSEQ multiplex PCR; TCRdb keeps in-frame clones, though not all of them. The data hold roughly 590,000 clones, with around 95% observed a single time. The sample taken for sequencing was naive CD8+ T cells sorted from blood. These receptor sequences come from a woman aged 30 to 39 in good health.

The chain links TRBV5-1 to TRBJ2-5; D might be TRBD1 (5 bases). CDR1 is SGHRS, CDR2 YFSETQ, per germline. V shed 0 bases and J shed 2 bases, with 14 bases lying between them. The CDR3 extends over 16 amino acids. The CDR3 region is CASSLVGAALQETQYF. The CDR3 DNA reads as TGCGCCAGCAGCTTGGTAGGGGCAGCCCTACAAGAGACCCAGTACTTC.

This sequence joins TRBV6-5 and TRBJ1-3, with no clear D. Germline V gene sequence: CDR1 MNHEY, CDR2 SVGAGI. V was shortened by 6 bases and J by 0 bases, with 12 bases between the two germline ends. This CDR3 contains 15 residues. The CDR3: CASSLDGSSGNTIYF. CDR3 nucleotides: TGTGCCAGCAGCCTGGACGGGAGCTCTGGAAACACCATATATTTT.

This clone was picked up one time. This chain uses TRBV28 with TRBJ2-7, with 13 bases identical to TRBD2. With 6 bases clipped from V and 6 bases from J, the junction kept 17 bases outside the gene matches. Germline assignment: CDR1 MDHEN and CDR2 SYDVKM. The CDR3 is 18 amino acids. CDR3 nucleotide sequence: TGTGCCAGCAGCTCATCCCCTGGACTAGCGGGAGAGTGGGGCGAGCAGTACTTC. Amino acid sequence: CASSSSPGLAGEWGEQYF.

The J gene is TRBJ1-4, the V gene TRBV28; D gene ambiguous. CDR3 size: 15 residues. The germline CDR1 and CDR2 sequences are MDHEN and SYDVKM. The ends were cut back, 7 bases at V and 4 bases at J, with 16 bases in the middle. The CDR3 here is CASKLDLPSNEKLFF. Written as DNA, the CDR3 is TGTGCCAGCAAATTGGACCTCCCCAGTAATGAAAAACTGTTTTTT.

The chain joins TRBV5-5 to TRBJ2-7; 8 nucleotides align to TRBD1. Per germline, CDR1 SGHKS and CDR2 YYEKEE (reference sequence). Trimming took 2 bases from V and 3 from J; bases not matched to a gene: 10. CDR3 length: 16 residues. CDR3 sequence (DNA): TGTGCCAGCAGCTTTTCACCCGGGACAGGACTCTACGAGCAGTACTTC. Translation gives CASSFSPGTGLYEQYF.

V and J are TRBV27 and TRBJ2-2; 10 bases agree with TRBD2. This CDR3 has 17 residues. The V gene end was trimmed by 4 bases and the J gene end by 4 bases; junction bases not matched to a gene: 9. Germline V gene data show CDR1 as MNHEY and CDR2 as SMNVEV (reference sequence). The DNA of the CDR3 is TGTGCCAGCAGTTGGACAGCGGGAGGGCCCGTCACCGGGGAGCTGTTTTTT. This gives the protein CASSWTAGGPVTGELFF.

This chain links TRBV5-1 with TRBJ2-7; tentatively, D is TRBD2 (6 bases). V was trimmed by 3 bases and J by 5 bases, leaving 12 bases between them. Germline CDR1 and CDR2: SGHRS and YFSETQ. The CDR3 contains 13 residues. CDR3 sequence: CASSSRGTDEQYF. CDR3 bases: TGCGCCAGCAGCTCTCGGGGGACCGACGAGCAGTACTTC.

This sequence joins TRBV6-6 and TRBJ2-7; D unclear. This CDR3 is 11 amino acids long. The ends were cut back, 5 bases at V and 4 bases at J, with 6 bases in the middle. CDR1 and CDR2 from the germline V gene are MNHNY and SVGAGI (reference sequence). As DNA, the CDR3 is TGTGCCAGCAGTGATACTTACGAGCAGTACTTC. Its translation is CASSDTYEQYF.

This chain uses TRBV9 with TRBJ2-4, with 9 bases matching TRBD1. The length of the CDR3 is 15 residues. The germline V gene encodes CDR1 SGDLS and CDR2 YYNGEE. V shed 6 bases, J shed 7 bases, and the junction held 11 bases outside the gene matches. The CDR3 sequence: CASTPGPGQGNIQYF. In DNA form, the CDR3 reads TGTGCCAGCACCCCCGGACCGGGACAGGGTAACATTCAGTACTTC.

V usage is TRBV5-1 and J usage is TRBJ1-2; perhaps TRBD1 as D (5 bases). V lost 4 bases and J 5 bases, leaving 9 bases between the germline ends. CDR1 SGHRS and CDR2 YFSETQ come from the germline V gene. The CDR3 length is 12 residues. CDR3 in amino acids: CASSVTGYGYTF. The CDR3 nucleotides are TGCGCCAGCAGCGTAACAGGTTATGGCTACACCTTC.

This chain links TRBV14 with TRBJ1-5; D not certain. The V end was cut by 0 bases, the J end by 4 bases, with 10 bases between. The CDR3 runs to 15 residues. Germline V lookup: CDR1 SGHDN, CDR2 FVKESK. CDR3 amino acids: CASSQDGLRNQPQHF. The CDR3 DNA reads as TGTGCCAGCAGCCAAGACGGTCTCAGGAATCAGCCCCAGCATTTT.

The gene calls are TRBV7-8 and TRBJ2-1; the D gene is possibly TRBD2 (6 bases). Germline V gene data show CDR1 as SGHVS and CDR2 as FQNEAQ. V dropped 1 base and J dropped 14 bases, with 12 bases sitting between them. The CDR3 has 12 amino acids. DNA for the CDR3: TGTGCCAGCAGCTTAGGCGGGTCGGGGGAGTTCTTC. This encodes CASSLGGSGEFF. Based on the CDR3 plus reference TRBV7-8 and TRBJ2-1, the full variable domain is GAGVSQSPRYKVAKRGQDVALRCDPISGHVSLFWYQQALGQGPEFLTYFQNEAQLDKSGLPSDRFFAERPEGSVSTLKIQRTQQEDSAVYLCASSLGGSGEFFGPGTRLTVL.

The chain carries TRBV7-6 and TRBJ2-7, with 11 bases matching TRBD1. The length of the CDR3 is 18 residues. V shed 2 bases and J 2 bases; nucleotides not matched to a gene: 11. In germline, CDR1 is SGHVS, CDR2 FNYEAQ. CDR3 coding DNA: TGTGCCAGCAGCTTATACGCCCCCGGGGACAGGGGGGCCTACGAGCAGTACTTC. Protein sequence: CASSLYAPGDRGAYEQYF.

The rearrangement links TRBV5-1 to TRBJ1-3; TRBD1 is a possible D gene (5 bases). V shed 6 bases and J shed 2 bases, with 15 bases lying between them. CDR1 SGHRS and CDR2 YFSETQ come from the germline V gene. The CDR3 is 15 residues long. The CDR3 here is CASTRDLRTGNTIYF. CDR3 nucleotide sequence: TGCGCCAGCACAAGGGACCTAAGGACTGGAAACACCATATATTTT.

The rearrangement uses TRBV2 and TRBJ1-3, with unresolved D. The length of the CDR3 is 16 residues. Germline lookup yields CDR1 SNHLY and CDR2 FYNNEI. Trimming cost V 2 bases and J 7 bases, with 18 bases left between them. This CDR3 is CASSELGLGSSNTIYF. CDR3 DNA: TGTGCCAGCAGTGAATTAGGGTTGGGGTCGTCGAACACCATATATTTT.

V and J are TRBV27 and TRBJ2-7; D ambiguous. The germline V gene encodes CDR1 MNHEY and CDR2 SMNVEV (reference sequence). V was cut by 4 bases and J by 7 bases, with 11 bases left in between. There are 12 residues in the CDR3. CDR3 protein: CASSSDGREQYF. The CDR3 region has the DNA TGTGCCAGCAGTTCGGACGGTCGGGAGCAGTACTTC.

The chain joins TRBV9 to TRBJ2-1, with 8 bases that match TRBD1. In germline, CDR1 is SGDLS, CDR2 YYNGEE. CDR3 size: 17 residues. Losses at the gene ends were 3 bases for V and 6 bases for J; bases not matched to a gene: 14. CDR3 protein: CASSESAGTGLINEQFF. The CDR3, as DNA: TGTGCCAGCAGCGAATCCGCCGGGACAGGACTGATCAATGAGCAGTTCTTC.

The J gene is TRBJ2-7, the V gene TRBV20-1; the D is unclear. V was cut by 2 bases and J by 6 bases, with 8 bases left in between. Per germline, CDR1 DFQATT and CDR2 SNEGSKA (reference sequence). The CDR3 loop spans 11 amino acids. DNA of the CDR3: TGCAGTGCTAGACCTATGAGCGAGCAGTACTTC. Encoded protein: CSARPMSEQYF.

The genes are TRBV4-1 and TRBJ2-7; D possibly corresponds to TRBD2 (6 bases). The germline CDR1 and CDR2 sequences are MGHRA and YSYEKL. Trimming left V 1 base short and J 0 bases short, with 13 bases between. The CDR3 has 16 residues. The CDR3: CASSQALADSSYEQYF. In DNA form, the CDR3 reads TGCGCCAGCAGCCAAGCGTTAGCGGATAGCTCCTACGAGCAGTACTTC.

In this sample, this clone turned up a few times. The chain combines TRBV28 with TRBJ1-1; maybe TRBD1 (6 bases). CDR1 is MDHEN and CDR2 is SYDVKM in the germline V gene. This CDR3 comprises 14 residues. Deletions cut 7 bases from V and 0 bases from J, with 12 bases between. CDR3 residues: CASNGGAMNTEAFF. In DNA, the CDR3 is TGTGCCAGCAATGGGGGGGCGATGAACACTGAAGCTTTCTTT.

The chain recombines TRBV30 with TRBJ2-1, with 9 nucleotides matching TRBD2. J gave up 8 bases and V 0 bases, and 8 bases lay outside the gene matches. Germline V gives CDR1 GTSNPN, CDR2 SVGIG (reference sequence). The CDR3 loop spans 15 amino acids. The DNA for the CDR3 is TGTGCCTGGAGTGTAGGTGTAGCGGGAGTGTATGAGCAGTTCTTC. It encodes CAWSVGVAGVYEQFF.

V and J are TRBV30 and TRBJ1-1; D unclear. Trimming removed 0 bases from V and 4 bases from J, with 15 bases in between. CDR1 and CDR2 from the germline V gene are GTSNPN and SVGIG (reference sequence). The CDR3 extends over 15 amino acids. As DNA, the CDR3 is TGTGCCTGGAGTGTATTGATGTTAAGGGTCACTGAAGCTTTCTTT. Its translation is CAWSVLMLRVTEAFF.

This clone was counted once. The genes are TRBV6-1 and TRBJ2-5; 9 bases map to TRBD2. Gene TRBJ2-7 matches the end of the DNA better, so the J call may be wrong. CDR1 and CDR2 (germline): MNHNS, SASEGT. The CDR3 loop spans 15 amino acids. CDR3 sequence (DNA): TGTGCCAGCAGTGAAGCTCCTAGCGGGGCCTACGAGCAGTACTTC. It specifies CASSEAPSGAYEQYF.